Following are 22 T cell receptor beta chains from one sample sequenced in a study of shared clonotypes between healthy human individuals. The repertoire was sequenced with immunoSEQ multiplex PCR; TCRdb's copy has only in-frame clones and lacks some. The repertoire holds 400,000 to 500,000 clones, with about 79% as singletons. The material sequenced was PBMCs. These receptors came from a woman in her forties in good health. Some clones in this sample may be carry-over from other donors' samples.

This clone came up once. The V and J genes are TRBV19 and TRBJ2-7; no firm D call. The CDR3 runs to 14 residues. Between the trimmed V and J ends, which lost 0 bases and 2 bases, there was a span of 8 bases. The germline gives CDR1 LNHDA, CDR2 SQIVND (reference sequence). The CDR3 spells CASSIDQSAYEQYF. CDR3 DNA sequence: TGTGCCAGTAGTATAGACCAGTCGGCCTACGAGCAGTACTTC.

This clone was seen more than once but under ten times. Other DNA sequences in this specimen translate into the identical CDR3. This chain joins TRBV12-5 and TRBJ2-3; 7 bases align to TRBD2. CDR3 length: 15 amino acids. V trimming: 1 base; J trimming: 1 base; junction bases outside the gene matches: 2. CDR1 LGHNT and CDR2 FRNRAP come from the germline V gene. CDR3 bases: TGTGCTAGTGGTTTGGAAGCGGGACGCACAGATACGCAGTATTTT. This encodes CASGLEAGRTDTQYF.

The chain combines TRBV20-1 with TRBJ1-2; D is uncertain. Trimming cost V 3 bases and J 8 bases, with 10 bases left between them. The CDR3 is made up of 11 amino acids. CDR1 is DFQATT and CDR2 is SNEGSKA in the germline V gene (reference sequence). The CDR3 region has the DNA TGCAGTGCTAGGTTCTTGGAGGGCTACACCTTC. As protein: CSARFLEGYTF.

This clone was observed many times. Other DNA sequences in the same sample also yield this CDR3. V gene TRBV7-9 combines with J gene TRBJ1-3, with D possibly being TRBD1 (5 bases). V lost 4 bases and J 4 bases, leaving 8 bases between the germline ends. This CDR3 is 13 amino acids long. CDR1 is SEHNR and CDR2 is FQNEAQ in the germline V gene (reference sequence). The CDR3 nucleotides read TGTGCCAGCAGCTCCGGGGCGGGAAACACCATATATTTT. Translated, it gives CASSSGAGNTIYF.

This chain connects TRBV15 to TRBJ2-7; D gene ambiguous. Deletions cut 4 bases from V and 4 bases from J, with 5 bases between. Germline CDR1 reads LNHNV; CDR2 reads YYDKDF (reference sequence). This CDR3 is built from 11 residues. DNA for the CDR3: TGTGCCACCAGCAACGGTTACGAGCAGTACTTC. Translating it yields CATSNGYEQYF.

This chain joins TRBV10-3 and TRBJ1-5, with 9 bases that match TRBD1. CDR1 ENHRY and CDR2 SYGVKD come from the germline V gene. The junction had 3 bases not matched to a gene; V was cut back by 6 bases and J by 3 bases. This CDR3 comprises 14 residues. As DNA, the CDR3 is TGTGCCATCAGGGGACAGGGAATCAATCAGCCCCAGCATTTT. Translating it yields CAIRGQGINQPQHF.

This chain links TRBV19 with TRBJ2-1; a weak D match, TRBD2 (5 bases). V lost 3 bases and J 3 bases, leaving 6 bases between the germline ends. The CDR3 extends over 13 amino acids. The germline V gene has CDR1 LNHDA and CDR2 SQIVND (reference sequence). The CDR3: CASSIRGYNEQFF. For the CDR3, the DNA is TGTGCCAGTAGTATTCGGGGCTACAATGAGCAGTTCTTC.

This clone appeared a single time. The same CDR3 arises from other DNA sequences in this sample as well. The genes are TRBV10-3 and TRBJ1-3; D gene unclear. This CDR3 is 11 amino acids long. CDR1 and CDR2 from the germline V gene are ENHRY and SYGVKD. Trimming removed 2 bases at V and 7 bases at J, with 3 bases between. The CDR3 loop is CAISEGNTIYF. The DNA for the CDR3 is TGTGCCATCAGTGAGGGGAACACCATATATTTT.

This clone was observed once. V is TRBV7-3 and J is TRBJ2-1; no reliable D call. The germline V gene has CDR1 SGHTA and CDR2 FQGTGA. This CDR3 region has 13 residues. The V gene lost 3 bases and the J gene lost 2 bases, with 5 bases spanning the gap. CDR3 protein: CASSLETYNEQFF. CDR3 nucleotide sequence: TGTGCCAGCAGCTTGGAGACCTACAATGAGCAGTTCTTC.

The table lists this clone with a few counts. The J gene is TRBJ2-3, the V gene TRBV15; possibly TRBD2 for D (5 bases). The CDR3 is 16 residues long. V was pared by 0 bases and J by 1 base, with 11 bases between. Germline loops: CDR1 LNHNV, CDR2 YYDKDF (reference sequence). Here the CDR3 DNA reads TGTGCCACCAGCAGAGATGAGGGATGGGGCACAGATACGCAGTATTTT. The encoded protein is CATSRDEGWGTDTQYF.

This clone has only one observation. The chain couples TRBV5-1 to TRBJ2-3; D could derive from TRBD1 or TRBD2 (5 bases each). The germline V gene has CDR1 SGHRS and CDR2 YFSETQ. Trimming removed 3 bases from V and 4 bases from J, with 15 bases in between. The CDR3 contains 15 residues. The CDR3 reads CASSSGLGTADTQYF. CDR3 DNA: TGCGCCAGCAGCTCGGGGCTCGGGACCGCAGATACGCAGTATTTT.

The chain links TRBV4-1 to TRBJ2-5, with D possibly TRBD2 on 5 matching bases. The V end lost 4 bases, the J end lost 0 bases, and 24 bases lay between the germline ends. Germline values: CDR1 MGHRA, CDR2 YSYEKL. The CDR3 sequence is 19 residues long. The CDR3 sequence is CASSRSVYPSTKYQETQYF. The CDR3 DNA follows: TGCGCCAGCAGCCGAAGCGTCTATCCGTCGACTAAGTACCAAGAGACCCAGTACTTC.

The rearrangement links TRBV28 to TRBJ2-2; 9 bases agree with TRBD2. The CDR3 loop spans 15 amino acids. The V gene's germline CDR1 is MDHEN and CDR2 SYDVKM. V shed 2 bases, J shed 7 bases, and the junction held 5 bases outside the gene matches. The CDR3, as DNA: TGTGCCAGCAGTTTAGGCGGGAGGGCCGACGGGGAGCTGTTTTTT. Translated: CASSLGGRADGELFF.

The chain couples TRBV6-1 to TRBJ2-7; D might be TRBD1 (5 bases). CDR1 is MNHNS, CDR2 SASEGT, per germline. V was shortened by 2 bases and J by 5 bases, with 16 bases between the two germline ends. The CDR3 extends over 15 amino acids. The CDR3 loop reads CASSESPPRVNEQYF. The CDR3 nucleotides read TGTGCCAGCAGTGAATCCCCCCCCAGGGTAAACGAGCAGTACTTC.

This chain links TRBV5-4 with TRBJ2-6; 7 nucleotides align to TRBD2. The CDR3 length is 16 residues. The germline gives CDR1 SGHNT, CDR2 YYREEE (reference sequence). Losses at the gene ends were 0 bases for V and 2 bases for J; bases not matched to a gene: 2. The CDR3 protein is CASSLAGGTGANVLTF. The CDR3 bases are TGTGCCAGCAGCTTGGCCGGGGGGACTGGGGCCAACGTCCTGACTTTC. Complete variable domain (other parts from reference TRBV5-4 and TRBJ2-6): ETGVTQSPTHLIKTRGQQVTLRCSSQSGHNTVSWYQQALGQGPQFIFQYYREEENGRGNFPPRFSGLQFPNYSSELNVNALELDDSALYLCASSLAGGTGANVLTFGAGSRLTVL.

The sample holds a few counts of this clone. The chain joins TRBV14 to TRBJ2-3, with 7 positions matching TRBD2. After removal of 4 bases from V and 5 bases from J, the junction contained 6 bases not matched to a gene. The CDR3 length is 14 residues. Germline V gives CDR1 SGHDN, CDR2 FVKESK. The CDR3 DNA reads TGTGCCAGCAGCCCCCGACTAGCCGGAGATACGCAGTATTTT. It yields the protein CASSPRLAGDTQYF.

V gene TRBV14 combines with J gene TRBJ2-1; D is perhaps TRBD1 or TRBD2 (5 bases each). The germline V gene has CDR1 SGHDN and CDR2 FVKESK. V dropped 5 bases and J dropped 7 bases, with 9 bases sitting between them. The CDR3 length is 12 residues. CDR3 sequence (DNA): TGTGCCAGCAGCTGGGGACCTAATGAGCAGTTCTTC. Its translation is CASSWGPNEQFF.

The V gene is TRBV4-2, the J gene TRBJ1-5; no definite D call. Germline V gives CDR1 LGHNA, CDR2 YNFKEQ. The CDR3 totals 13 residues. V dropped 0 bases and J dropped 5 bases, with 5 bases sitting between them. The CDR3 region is CASSQDGDQPQHF. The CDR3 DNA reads TGTGCCAGCAGCCAAGATGGGGATCAGCCCCAGCATTTT.

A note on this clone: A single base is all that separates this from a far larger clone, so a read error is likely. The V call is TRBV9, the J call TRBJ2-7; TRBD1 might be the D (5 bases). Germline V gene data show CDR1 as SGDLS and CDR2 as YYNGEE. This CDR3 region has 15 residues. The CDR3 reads CASGVGHDSTYEQYF. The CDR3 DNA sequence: TGTGCCAGCGGCGTAGGTCACGACAGTACTTACGAGCAGTACTTC.

This chain's CDR3 is CASGIPGQGGSPLHF. CDR3 nucleotide sequence: TGTGCCAGCGGCATCCCCGGACAGGGAGGATCACCCCTCCACTTT. This sequence joins TRBV28 and TRBJ1-6; TRBD1 agrees at 8 bases. The V segment lost 8 bases and the J segment 10 bases; nucleotides outside the gene matches: 13. CDR1 MDHEN and CDR2 SYDVKM come from the germline V gene. The CDR3 is 15 amino acids.

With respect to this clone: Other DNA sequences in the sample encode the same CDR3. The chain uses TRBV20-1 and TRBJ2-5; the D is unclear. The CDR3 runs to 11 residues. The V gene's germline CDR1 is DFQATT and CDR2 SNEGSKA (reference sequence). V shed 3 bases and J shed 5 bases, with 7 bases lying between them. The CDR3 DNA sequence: TGCAGTGCTAGTGGAAGGGAGACCCAGTACTTC. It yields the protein CSASGRETQYF.

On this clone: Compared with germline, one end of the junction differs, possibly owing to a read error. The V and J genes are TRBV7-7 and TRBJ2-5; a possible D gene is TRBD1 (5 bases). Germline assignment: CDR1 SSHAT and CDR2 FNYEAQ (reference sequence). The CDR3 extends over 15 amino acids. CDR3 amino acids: CASSPNRGFQETQYF. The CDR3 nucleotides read TGTGCTAGCAGCCCCAATAGGGGCTTCCAAGAGACCCAGTACTTC.